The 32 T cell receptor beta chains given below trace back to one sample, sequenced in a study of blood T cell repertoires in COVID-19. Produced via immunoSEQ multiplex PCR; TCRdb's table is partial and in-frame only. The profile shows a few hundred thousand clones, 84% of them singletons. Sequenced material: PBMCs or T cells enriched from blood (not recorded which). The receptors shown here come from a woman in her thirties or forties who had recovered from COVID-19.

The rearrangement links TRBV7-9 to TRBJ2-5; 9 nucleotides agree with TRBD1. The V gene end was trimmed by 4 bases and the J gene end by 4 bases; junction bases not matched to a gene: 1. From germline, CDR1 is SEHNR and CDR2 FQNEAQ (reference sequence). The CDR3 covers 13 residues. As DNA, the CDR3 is TGTGCCAGCAGCTACAGGGGGCTAGAGACCCAGTACTTC. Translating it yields CASSYRGLETQYF.

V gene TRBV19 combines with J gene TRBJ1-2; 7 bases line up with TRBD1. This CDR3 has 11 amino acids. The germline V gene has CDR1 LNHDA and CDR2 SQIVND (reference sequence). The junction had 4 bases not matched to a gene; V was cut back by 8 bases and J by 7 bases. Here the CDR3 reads CASEDRFGYTF. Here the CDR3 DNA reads TGTGCCAGTGAGGACAGGTTTGGCTACACCTTC.

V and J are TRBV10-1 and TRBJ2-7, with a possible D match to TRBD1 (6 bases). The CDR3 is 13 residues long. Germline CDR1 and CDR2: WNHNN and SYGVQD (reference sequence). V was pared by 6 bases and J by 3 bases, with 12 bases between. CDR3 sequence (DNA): TGCGCCAGCAGCCCGGACAGACTCTACGAGCAGTACTTC. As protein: CASSPDRLYEQYF.

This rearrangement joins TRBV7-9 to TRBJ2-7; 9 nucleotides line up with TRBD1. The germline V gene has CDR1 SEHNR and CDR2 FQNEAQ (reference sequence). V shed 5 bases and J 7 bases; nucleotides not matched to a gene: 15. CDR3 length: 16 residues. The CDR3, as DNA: TGTGCCAGCAGCATAAACCCCCGGACAGGGGTTTGGGAGCAGTACTTC. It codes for CASSINPRTGVWEQYF.

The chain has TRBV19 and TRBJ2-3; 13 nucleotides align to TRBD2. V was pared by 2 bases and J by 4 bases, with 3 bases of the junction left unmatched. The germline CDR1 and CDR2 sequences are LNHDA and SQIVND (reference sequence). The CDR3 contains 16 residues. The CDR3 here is CASSITSGRAPDTQYF. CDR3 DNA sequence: TGTGCCAGTAGTATAACTAGCGGGAGGGCCCCAGATACGCAGTATTTT.

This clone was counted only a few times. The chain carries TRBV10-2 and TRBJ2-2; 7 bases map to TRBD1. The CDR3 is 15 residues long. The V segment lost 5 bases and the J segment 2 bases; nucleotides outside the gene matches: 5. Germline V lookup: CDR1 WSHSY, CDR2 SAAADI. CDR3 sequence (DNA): TGCGCCAGCAGTAACAGGGGACGAAACACCGGGGAGCTGTTTTTT. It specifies CASSNRGRNTGELFF.

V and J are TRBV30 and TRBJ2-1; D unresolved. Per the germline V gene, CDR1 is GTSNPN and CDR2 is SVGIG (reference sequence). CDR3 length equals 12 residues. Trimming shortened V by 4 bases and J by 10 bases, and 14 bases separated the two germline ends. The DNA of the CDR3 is TGTGCCTGGAATGCTGGGCGAGACGAGCAGTTCTTC. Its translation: CAWNAGRDEQFF.

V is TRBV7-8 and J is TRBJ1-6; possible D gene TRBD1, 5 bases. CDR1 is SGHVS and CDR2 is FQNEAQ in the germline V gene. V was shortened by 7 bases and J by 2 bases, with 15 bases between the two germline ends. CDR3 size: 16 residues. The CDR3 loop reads CASKTGGFTYNSPLHF. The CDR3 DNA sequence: TGTGCCAGCAAAACCGGGGGATTCACCTATAATTCACCCCTCCACTTT.

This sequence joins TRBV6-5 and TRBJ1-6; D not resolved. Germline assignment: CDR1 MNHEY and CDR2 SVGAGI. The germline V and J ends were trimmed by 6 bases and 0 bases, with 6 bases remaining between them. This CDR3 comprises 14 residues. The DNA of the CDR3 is TGTGCCAGCAGAGCGAGCTCCTATAATTCACCCCTCCACTTT. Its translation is CASRASSYNSPLHF.

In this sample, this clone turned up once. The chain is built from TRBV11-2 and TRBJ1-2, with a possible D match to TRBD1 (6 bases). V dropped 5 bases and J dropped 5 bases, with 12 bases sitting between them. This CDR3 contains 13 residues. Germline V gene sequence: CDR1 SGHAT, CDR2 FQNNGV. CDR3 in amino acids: CASSPDSSYGYTF. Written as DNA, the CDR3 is TGTGCCAGCAGCCCGGACAGTTCATATGGCTACACCTTC.

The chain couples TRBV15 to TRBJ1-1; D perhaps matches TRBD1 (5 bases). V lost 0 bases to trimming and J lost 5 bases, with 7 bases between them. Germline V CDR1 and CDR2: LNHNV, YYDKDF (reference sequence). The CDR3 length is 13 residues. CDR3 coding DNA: TGTGCCACCAGCAGAGAAAGGGGAACTGAAGCTTTCTTT. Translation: CATSRERGTEAFF.

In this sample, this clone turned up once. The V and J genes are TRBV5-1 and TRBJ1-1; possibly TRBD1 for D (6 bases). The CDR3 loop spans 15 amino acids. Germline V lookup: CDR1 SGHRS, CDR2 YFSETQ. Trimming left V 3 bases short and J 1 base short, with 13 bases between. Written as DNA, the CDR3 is TGCGCCAGCAGCTATTCTCAGGGGTCGAACACTGAAGCTTTCTTT. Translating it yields CASSYSQGSNTEAFF.

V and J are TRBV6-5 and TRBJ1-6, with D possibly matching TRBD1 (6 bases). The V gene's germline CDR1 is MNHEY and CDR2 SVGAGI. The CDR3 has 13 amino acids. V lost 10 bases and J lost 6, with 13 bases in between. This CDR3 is CATSRGFNSPLHF. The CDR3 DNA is TGTGCCACCAGCAGGGGCTTTAATTCACCCCTCCACTTT.

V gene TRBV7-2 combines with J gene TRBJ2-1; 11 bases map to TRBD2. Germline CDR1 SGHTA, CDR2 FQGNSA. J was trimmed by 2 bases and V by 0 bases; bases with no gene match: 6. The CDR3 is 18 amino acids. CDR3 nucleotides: TGTGCCAGCAGCTTAGCGCTCCTAGCGGGAGGTGCCTACAATGAGCAGTTCTTC. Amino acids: CASSLALLAGGAYNEQFF.

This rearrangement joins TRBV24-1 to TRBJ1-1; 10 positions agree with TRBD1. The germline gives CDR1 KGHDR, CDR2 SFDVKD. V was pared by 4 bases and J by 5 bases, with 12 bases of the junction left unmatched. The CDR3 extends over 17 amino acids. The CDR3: CATSEPSGTGDMTEAFF. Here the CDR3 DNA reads TGTGCCACCAGTGAACCCTCCGGGACAGGGGATATGACTGAAGCTTTCTTT.

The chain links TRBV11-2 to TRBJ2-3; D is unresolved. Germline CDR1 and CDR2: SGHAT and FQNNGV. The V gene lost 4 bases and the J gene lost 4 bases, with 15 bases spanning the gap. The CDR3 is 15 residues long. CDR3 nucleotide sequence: TGTGCCAGCAGCTCTCCTCCCGCTCGGGCAGATACGCAGTATTTT. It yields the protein CASSSPPARADTQYF.

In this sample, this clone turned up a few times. The CDR3 nucleotides read TGTGCCAGCAGCCAAGGGGACAGAGACACCGGGGAGCTGTTTTTT. As protein: CASSQGDRDTGELFF. The V and J genes are TRBV4-2 and TRBJ2-2; TRBD1 matches 7 bases. The CDR3 has 15 amino acids. Losses at the gene ends were 1 base for V and 3 bases for J; bases not matched to a gene: 2. Germline V CDR1 and CDR2: LGHNA, YNFKEQ.

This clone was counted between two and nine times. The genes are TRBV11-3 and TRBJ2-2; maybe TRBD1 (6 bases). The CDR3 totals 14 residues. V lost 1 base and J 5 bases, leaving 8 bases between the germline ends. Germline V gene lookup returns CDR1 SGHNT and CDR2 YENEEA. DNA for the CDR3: TGTGCCAGCAGCTTAGTGCAGGGGACCGGGGAGCTGTTTTTT. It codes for CASSLVQGTGELFF.

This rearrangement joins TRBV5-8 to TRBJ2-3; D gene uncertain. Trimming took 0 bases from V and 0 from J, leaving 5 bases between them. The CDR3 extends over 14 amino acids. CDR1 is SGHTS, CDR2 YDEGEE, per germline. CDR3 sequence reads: CASSLVGSTDTQYF. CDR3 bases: TGTGCCAGCAGCTTGGTGGGCAGCACAGATACGCAGTATTTT.

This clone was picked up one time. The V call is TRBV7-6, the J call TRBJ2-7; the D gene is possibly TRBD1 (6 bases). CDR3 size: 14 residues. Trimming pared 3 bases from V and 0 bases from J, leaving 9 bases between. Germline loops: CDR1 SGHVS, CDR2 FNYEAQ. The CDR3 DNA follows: TGTGCCAGCAGCTTGAACAGGGCCTCCTACGAGCAGTACTTC. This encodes CASSLNRASYEQYF. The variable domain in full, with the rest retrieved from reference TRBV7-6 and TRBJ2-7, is GAGVSQSPRYKVTKRGQDVALRCDPISGHVSLYWYRQALGQGPEFLTYFNYEAQQDKSGLPNDRFSAERPEGSISTLTIQRTEQRDSAMYRCASSLNRASYEQYFGPGTRLTVT.

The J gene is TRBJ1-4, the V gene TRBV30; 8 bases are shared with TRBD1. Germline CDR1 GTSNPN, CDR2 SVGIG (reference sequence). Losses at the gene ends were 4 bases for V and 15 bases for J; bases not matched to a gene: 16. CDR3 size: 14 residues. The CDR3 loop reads CAWTGGFPGQDVFF. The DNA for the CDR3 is TGTGCCTGGACGGGCGGATTTCCGGGACAGGATGTGTTTTTT.

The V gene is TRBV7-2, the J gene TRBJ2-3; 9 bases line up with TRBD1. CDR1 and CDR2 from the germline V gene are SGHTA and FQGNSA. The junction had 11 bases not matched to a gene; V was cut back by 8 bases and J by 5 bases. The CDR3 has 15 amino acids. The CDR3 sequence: CASSEATGGEDTQYF. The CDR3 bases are TGTGCCAGCTCTGAGGCCACAGGGGGCGAAGATACGCAGTATTTT.

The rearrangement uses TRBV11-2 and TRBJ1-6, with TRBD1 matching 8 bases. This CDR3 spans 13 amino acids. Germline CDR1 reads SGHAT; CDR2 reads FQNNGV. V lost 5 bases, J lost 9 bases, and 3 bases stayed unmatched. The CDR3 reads CASSGTGGSPLHF. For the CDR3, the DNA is TGTGCCAGCAGCGGGACAGGAGGTTCACCCCTCCACTTT.

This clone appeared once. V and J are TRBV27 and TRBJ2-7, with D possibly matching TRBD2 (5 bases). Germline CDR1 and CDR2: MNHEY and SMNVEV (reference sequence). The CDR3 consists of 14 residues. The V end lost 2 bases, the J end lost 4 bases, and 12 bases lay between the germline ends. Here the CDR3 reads CASSLKPAAYEQYV. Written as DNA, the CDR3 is TGTGCCAGCAGTTTAAAGCCAGCGGCGTACGAGCAGTACGTC.

Written as DNA, the CDR3 is TGTGCCAGCAGCTTAGCTGTGGGAGTCGAAAAACTGTTTTTT. Its protein is CASSLAVGVEKLFF. The V and J genes are TRBV7-8 and TRBJ1-4; D is uncertain. CDR1 is SGHVS and CDR2 is FQNEAQ in the germline V gene. The CDR3 covers 14 residues. The germline V and J ends were trimmed by 0 bases and 8 bases, with 10 bases remaining between them.

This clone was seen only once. CDR3 bases: TGTGCCAGCAAGGCTGGACAGGGCGATGGAGGAAAACTGTTTTTT. Protein: CASKAGQGDGGKLFF. The chain employs TRBV2 and TRBJ1-4; TRBD1 agrees at 8 bases. The CDR3 is made up of 15 amino acids. In germline, CDR1 is SNHLY, CDR2 FYNNEI. Trimming took 7 bases from V and 10 from J; bases not matched to a gene: 14.

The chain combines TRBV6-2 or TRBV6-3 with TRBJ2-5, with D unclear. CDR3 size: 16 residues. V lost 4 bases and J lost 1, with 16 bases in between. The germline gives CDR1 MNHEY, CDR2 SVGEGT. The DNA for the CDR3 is TGTGCCAGCAGTTTATCCCCCCTTTCCCCCCAAGAGACCCAGTACTTC. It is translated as CASSLSPLSPQETQYF.

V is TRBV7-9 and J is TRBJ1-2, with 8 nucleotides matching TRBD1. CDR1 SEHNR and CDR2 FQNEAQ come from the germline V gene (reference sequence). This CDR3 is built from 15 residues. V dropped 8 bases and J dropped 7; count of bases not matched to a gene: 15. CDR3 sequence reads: CASGGTGAMVRGYTF. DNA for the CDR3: TGTGCCAGCGGGGGGACAGGCGCTATGGTTCGTGGCTACACCTTC.

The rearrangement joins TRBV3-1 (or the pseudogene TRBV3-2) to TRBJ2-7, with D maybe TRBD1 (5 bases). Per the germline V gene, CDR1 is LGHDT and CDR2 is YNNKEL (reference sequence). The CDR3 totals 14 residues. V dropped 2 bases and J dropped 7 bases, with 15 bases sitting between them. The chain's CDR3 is CASSQRGVSGEQYF. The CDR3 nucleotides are TGTGCCAGCAGCCAAAGGGGCGTCTCTGGAGAGCAGTACTTC.

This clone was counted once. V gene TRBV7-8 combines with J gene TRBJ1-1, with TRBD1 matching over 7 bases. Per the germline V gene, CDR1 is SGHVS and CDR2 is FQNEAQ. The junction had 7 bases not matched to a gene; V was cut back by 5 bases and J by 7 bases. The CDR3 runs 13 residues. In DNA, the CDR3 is TGTGCCAGCAGCCTAAGAGGGGACAGTGAAGCTTTCTTT. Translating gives CASSLRGDSEAFF. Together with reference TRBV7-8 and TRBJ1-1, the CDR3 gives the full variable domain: GAGVSQSPRYKVAKRGQDVALRCDPISGHVSLFWYQQALGQGPEFLTYFQNEAQLDKSGLPSDRFFAERPEGSVSTLKIQRTQQEDSAVYLCASSLRGDSEAFFGQGTRLTVV.

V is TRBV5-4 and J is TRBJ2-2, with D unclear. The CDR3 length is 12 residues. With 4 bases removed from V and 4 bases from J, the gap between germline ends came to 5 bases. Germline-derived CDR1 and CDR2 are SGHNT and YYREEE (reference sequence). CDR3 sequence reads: CASSLSTGELFF. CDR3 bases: TGTGCCAGCAGCCTATCCACCGGGGAGCTGTTTTTT.

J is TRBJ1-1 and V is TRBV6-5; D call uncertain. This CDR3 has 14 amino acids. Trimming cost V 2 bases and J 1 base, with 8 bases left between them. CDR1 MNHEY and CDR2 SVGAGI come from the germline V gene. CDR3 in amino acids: CASSYAPGNTEAFF. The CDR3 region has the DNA TGTGCCAGCAGTTACGCCCCAGGGAACACTGAAGCTTTCTTT.